A single sample is the source of the 20 T cell receptor beta chains below, sequenced in a study of regulatory T cells in long-lasting Graves disease (dated by TCRdb to the early 2020s). The intended sense of this specimen's time point label: newly diagnosed GD, antithyroid drugs for less than 3 months. For both TCR sequencing and RNA sequencing, RNA was extracted from PBMCs using TRIzol. Library generation was performed with multiplex PCR. This sample was sequenced with an Illumina HiSeq 4000. TCR beta libraries were built with iRepertoire HTBI primers and Arm-PCR amplification of CDR3 regions. TCRdb itself trimmed the public reads at Q25 with fastp, ran MiXCR and retained productive beta chains. Under each unique CDR3 protein, matching rows form one entry showing the most common genes and DNA. The sample table shows roughly 420,000 distinct CDR3 sequences, and around 15% are seen once. The ten largest clones take up approximately 15% of the sample.

This sample also appeared in a second study, on T cells in Graves' hyperthyroidism and ophthalmopathy.

Sequencing used peripheral blood mononuclear cells (PBMCs), obtained at new diagnosis, from a patient treated with antithyroid drugs. The receptors originated from a woman aged 45 to 65 with Graves disease. Donor details come from another sample of the same person, matched by shared clones.

In regard to this clonotype: This clone may be a read error of a much larger clone one base away. The J gene is TRBJ1-2, the V gene TRBV28; TRBD1 agrees at 9 bases. CDR3 length equals 15 residues. CDR1 is MDHEN, CDR2 SYDVKM, per germline. J gave up 2 bases and V 6 bases, and 7 bases lay outside the gene matches. The CDR3 spells CASRRTGGDNYGYTF. CDR3 DNA: TGTGCCAGCAGGAGAACAGGGGGCGACAACTATGGCTACACCTTC.

A few counts support this clonotype. A much larger clonotype is one base distant, so this may be a read error. The rearrangement uses TRBV30 and TRBJ2-1; a weak D match, TRBD1 (5 bases). V was trimmed by 5 bases and J by 0 bases, leaving 11 bases between them. The CDR3 sequence is 14 residues long. CDR1 is GTSNPN, CDR2 SVGIG, per germline (reference sequence). The CDR3: CAWGTGASYNEQFF. In DNA form, the CDR3 reads TGTGCCTGGGGAACTGGGGCCTCCTACAATGAGCAGTTCTTC.

V and J are TRBV29-1 and TRBJ1-1; D might be TRBD1 (5 bases). The CDR3 sequence is 13 residues long. Trimming stripped 0 bases from V and 6 bases from J, with 11 bases between. The germline V gene has CDR1 SQVTM and CDR2 ANQGSEA. CDR3 amino acids: CSVEDLRTSEAFF. The CDR3 DNA follows: TGCAGCGTTGAAGATCTTCGGACATCTGAAGCTTTCTTT.

This clonotype was observed a few times. V and J are TRBV11-2 and TRBJ1-4, with a possible D match to TRBD1 (5 bases). This CDR3 spans 15 amino acids. V was cut by 5 bases and J by 3 bases, with 13 bases left in between. Germline V gives CDR1 SGHAT, CDR2 FQNNGV. The CDR3 reads CASSKGTESNEKLFF. The CDR3 nucleotides are TGTGCCAGCAGCAAAGGGACGGAATCTAATGAAAAACTGTTTTTT.

This clonotype has only a few counts. The rearrangement links TRBV6-1 to TRBJ1-5; 7 nucleotides agree with TRBD1. The CDR3 length is 17 residues. CDR1 MNHNS and CDR2 SASEGT come from the germline V gene. J gave up 0 bases and V 3 bases, and 8 bases lay outside the gene matches. The DNA of the CDR3 is TGTGCCAGCAGTGACCCCGGACAGGTATATAGCAATCAGCCCCAGCATTTT. This encodes CASSDPGQVYSNQPQHF.

The table lists this clonotype with many counts. The V call is TRBV11-3, the J call TRBJ2-3; D unclear. Germline CDR1 is SGHNT and CDR2 is YENEEA. V gave up 3 bases and J gave up 6 bases, with 10 bases separating them. This CDR3 is built from 13 residues. CDR3 loop: CASSLADWDTQYF. The CDR3 bases are TGTGCCAGCAGCTTGGCCGACTGGGATACGCAGTATTTT.

This clonotype has at least ten counts. The J gene is TRBJ2-7, the V gene TRBV19; 7 positions match TRBD1. V lost 5 bases, J lost 2 bases, and 6 bases stayed unmatched. Germline V gives CDR1 LNHDA, CDR2 SQIVND (reference sequence). This CDR3 has 14 residues. The chain's CDR3 is CASSVTGSTYEQYF. The CDR3, as DNA: TGTGCCAGTAGTGTGACAGGGTCCACCTACGAGCAGTACTTC.

This clonotype was observed many times. The chain couples TRBV5-1 to TRBJ1-1; no clear D. In germline, CDR1 is SGHRS, CDR2 YFSETQ. The length of the CDR3 is 14 residues. V was clipped by 1 base and J by 1 base, with 8 bases between them. The DNA for the CDR3 is TGCGCCAGCAGCTTGTATATAGGGAACACTGAAGCTTTCTTT. Translation gives CASSLYIGNTEAFF.

At least ten counts were recorded for this clonotype. An end of the junction differs from the germline gene, which may be a read error. This chain connects TRBV5-1 to TRBJ1-2; D might be TRBD1 (5 bases). The CDR3 is 13 residues long. Germline V CDR1 and CDR2: SGHRS, YFSETQ. CDR3 sequence (DNA): TGTGCCAGCAGTTCCAGGGCCAACTATGGCTACACCTTC. This codes for CASSSRANYGYTF. The full variable domain, with the rest looked up from reference TRBV5-1 and TRBJ1-2, is KAGVTQTPRYLIKTRGQQVTLSCSPISGHRSVSWYQQTPGQGLQFLFEYFSETQRNKGNFPGRFSGRQFSNSRSEMNVSTLELGDSALYLCASSSRANYGYTFGSGTRLTVV.

This clonotype was recorded at least ten times. This chain links TRBV6-2 or TRBV6-3 with TRBJ2-5; D gene unclear. Germline CDR1 MNHEY, CDR2 SVGEGT. This CDR3 contains 10 residues. V was trimmed by 5 bases and J by 3 bases, leaving 1 base between them. Here the CDR3 reads CASSEETQYF. The CDR3 bases are TGTGCCAGCAGTGAAGAGACCCAGTACTTC.

This clonotype was seen a handful of times. The rearrangement links TRBV10-3 to TRBJ2-3; the D gene could be TRBD1 or TRBD2 (5 bases each). The V end lost 1 base, the J end lost 0 bases, and 11 bases lay between the germline ends. Germline-derived CDR1 and CDR2 are ENHRY and SYGVKD. This CDR3 comprises 16 residues. The CDR3 DNA reads TGTGCCATCAGTGAGTATGACAGCGGTAGCACAGATACGCAGTATTTT. Amino acids: CAISEYDSGSTDTQYF.

This clonotype occurred many times. The chain carries TRBV11-3 and TRBJ2-3; weak D call: TRBD1 (6 bases). The CDR3 totals 14 residues. The germline V gene encodes CDR1 SGHNT and CDR2 YENEEA. V lost 5 bases and J lost 1, with 10 bases in between. The CDR3 region has the DNA TGTGCCAGCAGCCCACAGGGACGCACAGATACGCAGTATTTT. Its translation: CASSPQGRTDTQYF.

This clonotype has a handful of counts. V is TRBV18 and J is TRBJ2-1; 10 nucleotides align to TRBD1. V lost 4 bases, J lost 6 bases, and 12 bases stayed unmatched. Per the germline V gene, CDR1 is KGHSH and CDR2 is LQKENI. The CDR3 consists of 17 residues. In DNA, the CDR3 is TGTGCCAGCTCACTTCAGAATCAAGGGACAGGGGTCAATGAGCAGTTCTTC. It encodes CASSLQNQGTGVNEQFF.

There are many counts of this clonotype. This chain uses TRBV3-1 with TRBJ2-5; D is possibly TRBD2 (6 bases). There are 14 residues in the CDR3. Per germline, CDR1 LGHDT and CDR2 YNNKEL (reference sequence). Trimming cost V 8 bases and J 1 base, with 14 bases left between them. This CDR3 reads CASGLGGSQETQYF. Written as DNA, the CDR3 is TGTGCCAGCGGGCTCGGGGGATCCCAAGAGACCCAGTACTTC.

This clonotype showed up many times. The chain couples TRBV28 to TRBJ1-2; 7 bases agree with TRBD1. Unmatched junction bases numbered 2, after V lost 2 bases and J lost 2 bases. The CDR3 loop spans 14 amino acids. Germline loops: CDR1 MDHEN, CDR2 SYDVKM. CDR3 sequence reads: CASSLTGVNYGYTF. CDR3 in DNA: TGTGCCAGCAGTTTAACAGGGGTGAACTATGGCTACACCTTC.

This clonotype appeared many times. This rearrangement joins TRBV2 to TRBJ1-2, with a possible D match to TRBD1 (5 bases). V lost 8 bases and J 5 bases, leaving 6 bases between the germline ends. Germline-derived CDR1 and CDR2 are SNHLY and FYNNEI. This CDR3 spans 10 amino acids. CDR3 DNA sequence: TGTGCCAGCCGGACATATGGCTACACCTTC. Translation: CASRTYGYTF.

This clonotype was counted ten times or more. This sequence joins TRBV29-1 and TRBJ1-1; the D gene is possibly TRBD1 (6 bases). Germline V CDR1 and CDR2: SQVTM, ANQGSEA. V was pared by 8 bases and J by 4 bases, with 14 bases between. This CDR3 region has 12 residues. The CDR3 nucleotides read TGCAGCTACAGGGTTGGTATCACTGAAGCTTTCTTT. Amino acids: CSYRVGITEAFF.

This clonotype was recorded a few times. The chain recombines TRBV2 with TRBJ2-7; 14 nucleotides line up with TRBD2. This CDR3 comprises 18 residues. Trimming cost V 6 bases and J 2 bases; bases outside gene matches: 12. Germline-derived CDR1 and CDR2 are SNHLY and FYNNEI. This chain's CDR3 is CASRNTGLAGAEAYEQYF. CDR3 bases: TGTGCCAGCAGGAACACGGGACTAGCGGGAGCTGAAGCCTACGAGCAGTACTTC.

The genes are TRBV3-1 and TRBJ2-4; D is uncertain. The CDR3 length is 15 residues. Germline V gene lookup returns CDR1 LGHDT and CDR2 YNNKEL (reference sequence). V was cut by 0 bases and J by 2 bases, with 8 bases left in between. The CDR3 DNA reads as TGTGCCAGCAGCCAAGATTTGTTGTCCAAAAACATTCAGTACTTC. It codes for CASSQDLLSKNIQYF.

A remark on this clonotype: A much bigger clone sits one base away, suggesting this may be a read error. The conserved closing phenylalanine or tryptophan is absent in this CDR3, likely reflecting a read error. The chain has TRBV5-1 and TRBJ2-4; the match to TRBD1 covers 7 bases. This CDR3 region has 13 residues. Germline CDR1 reads SGHRS; CDR2 reads YFSETQ. V trimming: 0 bases; J trimming: 6 bases; junction bases outside the gene matches: 0. CDR3 bases: TGCGCCAGCAGCTTGGGACAGGGAAACATTCAGTACCTC. It encodes CASSLGQGNIQYL.